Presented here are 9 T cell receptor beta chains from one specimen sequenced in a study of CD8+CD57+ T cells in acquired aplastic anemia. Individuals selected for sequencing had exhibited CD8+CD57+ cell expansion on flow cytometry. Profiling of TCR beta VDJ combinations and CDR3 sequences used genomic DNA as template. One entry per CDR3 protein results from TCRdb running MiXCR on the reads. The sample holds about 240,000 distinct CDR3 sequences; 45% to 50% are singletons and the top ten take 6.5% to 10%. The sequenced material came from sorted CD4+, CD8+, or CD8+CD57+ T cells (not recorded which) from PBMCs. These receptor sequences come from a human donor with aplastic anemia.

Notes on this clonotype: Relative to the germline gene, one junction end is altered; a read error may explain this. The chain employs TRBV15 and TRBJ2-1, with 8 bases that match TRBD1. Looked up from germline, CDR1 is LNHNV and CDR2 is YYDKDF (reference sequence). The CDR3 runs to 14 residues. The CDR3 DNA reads TGTGCCACCAGCAGAGGAACAGGGGGGTCTGAAGATTTCTTT. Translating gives CATSRGTGGSEDFF.

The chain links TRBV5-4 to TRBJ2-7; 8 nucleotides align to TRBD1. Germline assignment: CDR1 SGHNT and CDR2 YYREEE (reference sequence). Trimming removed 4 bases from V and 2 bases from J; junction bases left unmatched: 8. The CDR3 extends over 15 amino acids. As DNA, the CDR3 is TGTGCCAGCAGCCAATCTGGACAGGGTACCTACGAGCAGTACTTC. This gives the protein CASSQSGQGTYEQYF.

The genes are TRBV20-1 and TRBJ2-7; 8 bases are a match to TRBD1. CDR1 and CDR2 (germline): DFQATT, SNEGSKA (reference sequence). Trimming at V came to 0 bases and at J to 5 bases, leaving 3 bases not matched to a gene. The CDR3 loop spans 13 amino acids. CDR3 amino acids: CSARDRGLDEQYF. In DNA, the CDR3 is TGCAGTGCTAGAGACAGGGGGCTGGACGAGCAGTACTTC.

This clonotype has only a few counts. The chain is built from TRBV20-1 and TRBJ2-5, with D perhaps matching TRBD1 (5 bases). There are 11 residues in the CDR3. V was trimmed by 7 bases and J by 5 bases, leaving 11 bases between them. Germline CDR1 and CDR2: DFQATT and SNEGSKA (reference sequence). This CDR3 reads CSGQGGETQYF. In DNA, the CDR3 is TGCAGTGGCCAGGGCGGCGAGACCCAGTACTTC.

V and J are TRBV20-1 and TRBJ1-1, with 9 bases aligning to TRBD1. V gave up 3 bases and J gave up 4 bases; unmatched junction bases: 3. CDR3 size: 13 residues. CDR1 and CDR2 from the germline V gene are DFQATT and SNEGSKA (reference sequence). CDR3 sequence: CSASRQGGTEAFF. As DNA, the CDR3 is TGCAGTGCTAGCCGACAGGGGGGCACTGAAGCTTTCTTT.

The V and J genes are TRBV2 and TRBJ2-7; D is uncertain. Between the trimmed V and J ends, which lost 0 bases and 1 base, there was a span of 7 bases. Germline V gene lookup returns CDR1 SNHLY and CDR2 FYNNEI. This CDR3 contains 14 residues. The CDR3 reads CASSEARRSYEQYF. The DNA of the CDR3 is TGTGCCAGCAGTGAAGCTCGCCGATCCTACGAGCAGTACTTC.

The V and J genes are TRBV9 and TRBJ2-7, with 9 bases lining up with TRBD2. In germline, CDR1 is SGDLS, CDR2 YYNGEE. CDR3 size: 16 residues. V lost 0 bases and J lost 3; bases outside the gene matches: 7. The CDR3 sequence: CASSVVGSGGIYEQYF. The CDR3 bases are TGTGCCAGCAGCGTAGTCGGTAGCGGGGGAATCTACGAGCAGTACTTC.

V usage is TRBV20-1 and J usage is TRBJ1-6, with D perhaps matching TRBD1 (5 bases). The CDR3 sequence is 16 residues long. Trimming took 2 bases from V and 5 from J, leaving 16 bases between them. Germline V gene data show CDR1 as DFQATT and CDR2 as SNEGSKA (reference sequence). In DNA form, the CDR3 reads TGCAGTGCTAGACAGGAAGCGGGGGGTGATAATTCACCCCTCCACTTT. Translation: CSARQEAGGDNSPLHF.

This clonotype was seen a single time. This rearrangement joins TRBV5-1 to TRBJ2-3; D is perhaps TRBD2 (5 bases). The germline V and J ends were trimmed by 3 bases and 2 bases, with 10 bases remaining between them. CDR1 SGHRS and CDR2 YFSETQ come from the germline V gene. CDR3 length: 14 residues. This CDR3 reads CASSSLEDTDTQYF. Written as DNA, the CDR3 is TGCGCCAGCAGCTCACTAGAAGACACAGATACGCAGTATTTT.